The T cell receptor (beta chain) under discussion was sequenced for a study of control samples from healthy donors and cancer patients. Germline values: CDR1 SGHTA, CDR2 FQGNSA. The CDR3 is 13 residues long. Trimming removed 5 bases from V and 3 bases from J, with 7 bases in between. TCRdb keeps only in-frame clones here, not all; method: immunoSEQ multiplex PCR. The table has roughly 28,000 clones, roughly 85% seen once. This clone is medium-sized (0.01 to 0.1%) by share. The origin of this receptor is a man in his sixties with head and neck cancer. The genes are TRBV7-2 and TRBJ2-2; D is undetermined. The sample comprised PBMCs. The CDR3 nucleotides are TGTGCCAGCAGCCAATACGACACCGGGGAGCTGTTTTTT. The encoded protein is CASSQYDTGELFF. Looking up the rest from reference TRBV7-2 and TRBJ2-2 gives the full variable domain: GAGVSQSPSNKVTEKGKDVELRCDPISGHTALYWYRQSLGQGLEFLIYFQGNSAPDKSGLPSDRFSAERTGGSVSTLTIQRTQQEDSAVYLCASSQYDTGELFFGEGSRLTVL.